This entry lists 9 T cell receptor beta chains sequenced from one sample in a study of OX40 agonist ivuxolimab in advanced cancers. The repertoire was sequenced with immunoSEQ multiplex PCR; TCRdb's copy has only in-frame clones and lacks some. The sample has around 99,000 clones, approximately 89% seen once. The sample here was CD4+ or CD8+ T cells sorted from blood, taken in a trial of the OX40 agonist ivuxolimab. The receptor source for this set is an adult with an advanced solid tumor such as melanoma, head and neck, liver or kidney cancer.

This sequence joins TRBV10-1 and TRBJ1-1, with D unresolved. The V end was cut by 6 bases, the J end by 3 bases, with 8 bases between. Germline V gives CDR1 WNHNN, CDR2 SYGVQD (reference sequence). There are 12 residues in the CDR3. The CDR3 sequence is CASRDWDTEAFF. CDR3 nucleotides: TGCGCCAGCAGAGACTGGGACACTGAAGCTTTCTTT.

This chain joins TRBV6-1 and TRBJ1-1; the match to TRBD1 covers 8 bases. Germline CDR1 and CDR2: MNHNS and SASEGT. V gave up 9 bases and J gave up 4 bases; unmatched junction bases: 10. The CDR3 consists of 14 residues. The CDR3 nucleotides are TGTGCCAGTTTTACAGGGGGGACGGGCACTGAAGCTTTCTTT. Its translation: CASFTGGTGTEAFF.

The rearrangement joins TRBV5-6 to TRBJ2-4; D ambiguous. Per germline, CDR1 SGHDT and CDR2 YYEEEE. The CDR3 is 17 residues long. The ends were cut back, 0 bases at V and 5 bases at J, with 18 bases in the middle. CDR3 DNA sequence: TGTGCCAGCAGCTTGGTAGGGCTGAATCCGGACCAAAACATTCAGTACTTC. It is translated as CASSLVGLNPDQNIQYF.

The V gene is TRBV2, the J gene TRBJ1-2; weak D call: TRBD1 (5 bases). CDR3 size: 13 residues. Trimming took off 7 bases at V and 6 bases at J, with 15 bases between the two ends. The germline CDR1 and CDR2 sequences are SNHLY and FYNNEI. CDR3 region: CASTPWGGDGYTF. CDR3 coding DNA: TGTGCCAGCACCCCCTGGGGGGGGGATGGCTACACCTTC.

The chain is built from TRBV5-1 and TRBJ2-7, with 8 bases that match TRBD1. Germline V gene sequence: CDR1 SGHRS, CDR2 YFSETQ. Trimming cost V 7 bases and J 3 bases; bases outside gene matches: 12. The CDR3 covers 15 residues. The CDR3 sequence: CASLPGGAYDYEQYF. CDR3 coding DNA: TGCGCCAGCCTACCAGGGGGCGCTTATGACTACGAGCAGTACTTC. The variable domain in full, with the rest retrieved from reference TRBV5-1 and TRBJ2-7, is KAGVTQTPRYLIKTRGQQVTLSCSPISGHRSVSWYQQTPGQGLQFLFEYFSETQRNKGNFPGRFSGRQFSNSRSEMNVSTLELGDSALYLCASLPGGAYDYEQYFGPGTRLTVT.

This clone was seen just once. The chain combines TRBV5-4 with TRBJ1-4, with 7 positions matching TRBD1. After removal of 4 bases from V and 8 bases from J, the junction contained 14 bases not matched to a gene. The CDR3 spans 16 residues. The V gene's germline CDR1 is SGHNT and CDR2 YYREEE (reference sequence). The CDR3 loop is CASSPTEGGLGEKLFF. In DNA form, the CDR3 reads TGTGCCAGCAGCCCAACCGAAGGGGGCCTAGGGGAAAAACTGTTTTTT.

V gene TRBV27 combines with J gene TRBJ2-5; weak D call: TRBD1 (6 bases). The DNA end favors TRBJ2-7, so the J call may be wrong. Germline CDR1 reads MNHEY; CDR2 reads SMNVEV (reference sequence). This CDR3 comprises 15 residues. CDR3 DNA sequence: TGTGCCAGCAGTCCGAAGACAGGTATGACCCACGAGCAGTACTTC. Residues: CASSPKTGMTHEQYF.

The rearrangement links TRBV9 to TRBJ2-1; D perhaps matches TRBD2 (6 bases). V lost 0 bases and J 7 bases, leaving 17 bases between the germline ends. Germline lookup yields CDR1 SGDLS and CDR2 YYNGEE. The CDR3 loop spans 16 amino acids. CDR3 in DNA: TGTGCCAGCAGCGTAGATGGGGGGAATTTGAAAAATGAGCAGTTCTTC. It specifies CASSVDGGNLKNEQFF.

The chain has TRBV6-5 and TRBJ2-5; 7 nucleotides align to TRBD1. Unmatched junction bases numbered 12, after V lost 6 bases and J lost 5 bases. This CDR3 has 15 residues. Germline-derived CDR1 and CDR2 are MNHEY and SVGAGI. Written as DNA, the CDR3 is TGTGCCAGCAGGGAAAACAGGGGTTTTATGGAGACCCAGTACTTC. Protein product: CASRENRGFMETQYF.